The subject of this entry is one TCR beta chain. What this receptor recognizes is not known. No much larger clone is present one base from it, and per-base qualities are unavailable. Using the immunoSEQ v4 bias-controlled multiplex PCR assay, run blinded to group allocation, TCR-beta CDR3 regions were amplified from genomic DNA. To estimate nucleated cell and T cell quantities per sample, reference gene primers were included together with the TCR-beta primers. Sequencing of the libraries was performed on an Illumina MiSeq with a 100-cycle paired-end protocol. Per the source publication's procedure: The immunoSEQ Analyzer software was used to calculate diversity and richness, with richness measured by iChao1 and clonality based on Pielou evenness and Shannon diversity (range 0-1, where higher values mean less diversity). CDR3 amino acid sequences with V/J genes were queried against VDJdb for CMV, EBV and influenza A specificities using confidence 3 and substitution 2. The Morisita-Horn index was used to assess TCR-beta amino acid clonotype overlap between villitis of unknown etiology, infectious villitis and control repertoires. This is the immuneACCESS table as TCRdb keeps it, with only in-frame sequences that have V and J called. A part of the clones is gone; compared with another copy, unresolved V genes explain less than half, and the rest is unexplained. V, J and clone size derive from that table, while D and trimming were established from the DNA sequence. The sample profile shows 2,000 to 2,500 clones; roughly 80% of them were found once. Roughly 50% of the sample comes from the top ten.

These data belong to a study of T cells in placental villitis. For context, the study as a whole: The study tested an allograft-versus-infection hypothesis by comparing placental TCR-beta repertoires in villitis of unknown etiology, unaffected controls matched for gestational age, and infectious villitis. General study outcomes and caveats: Small amounts of decidua were contained in the paraffin blocks, so some of the captured T cells, especially in controls, may have been decidual rather than villous infiltrates. With bulk tissue sequencing, helper, regulatory or cytotoxic T cells could not be distinguished, nor could maternal versus fetal T cells, and gamma-delta receptors were excluded. CMV-specific clone frequencies were higher in infectious CMV cases than in villitis of unknown etiology (roughly 0.011 vs 0.001), which did not differ from controls.

Trimming takes 3 bases off V and 3 bases off J; junction bases not matched to a gene: 12. The germline V gene yields SGHRS for CDR1 and YFSETQ for CDR2. From its cysteine to its phenylalanine, the CDR3 spans 18 amino acids. Of the read, only the CDR3 DNA is kept; its 54 bases are in frame from base 1. The study included five infectious villitis placentae (four with confirmed cytomegalovirus and one with Toxoplasma gondii), and these placentae were not matched to the other groups. The mothers in the infectious villitis group were younger, had smaller fetuses, and delivered preterm or had intrauterine demise in a couple of cases. Placentae were collected after delivery and examined grossly and histologically before archival tissue was selected. Five 10-micron scrolls were cut from each FFPE block, and DNA was isolated using the AllPrep DNA/RNA FFPE Tissue kit. DNA concentration and purity were checked by NanoDrop, and RNA quality was assessed on a Bioanalyzer.

The rearrangement joined TRBV5-1 to TRBJ2-1; 10 junctional bases match TRBD2. The clonotype originates from a human patient with infectious villitis; the placental T cells may come from both mother and fetus. Specimen: placental tissue containing maternal and fetal cells. The sequence in DNA is TGCGCCAGCAGCTCGCGGGCACTAGCGGGGTCACTCTACAATGAGCAGTTCTTC. The resulting protein is CASSSRALAGSLYNEQFF.